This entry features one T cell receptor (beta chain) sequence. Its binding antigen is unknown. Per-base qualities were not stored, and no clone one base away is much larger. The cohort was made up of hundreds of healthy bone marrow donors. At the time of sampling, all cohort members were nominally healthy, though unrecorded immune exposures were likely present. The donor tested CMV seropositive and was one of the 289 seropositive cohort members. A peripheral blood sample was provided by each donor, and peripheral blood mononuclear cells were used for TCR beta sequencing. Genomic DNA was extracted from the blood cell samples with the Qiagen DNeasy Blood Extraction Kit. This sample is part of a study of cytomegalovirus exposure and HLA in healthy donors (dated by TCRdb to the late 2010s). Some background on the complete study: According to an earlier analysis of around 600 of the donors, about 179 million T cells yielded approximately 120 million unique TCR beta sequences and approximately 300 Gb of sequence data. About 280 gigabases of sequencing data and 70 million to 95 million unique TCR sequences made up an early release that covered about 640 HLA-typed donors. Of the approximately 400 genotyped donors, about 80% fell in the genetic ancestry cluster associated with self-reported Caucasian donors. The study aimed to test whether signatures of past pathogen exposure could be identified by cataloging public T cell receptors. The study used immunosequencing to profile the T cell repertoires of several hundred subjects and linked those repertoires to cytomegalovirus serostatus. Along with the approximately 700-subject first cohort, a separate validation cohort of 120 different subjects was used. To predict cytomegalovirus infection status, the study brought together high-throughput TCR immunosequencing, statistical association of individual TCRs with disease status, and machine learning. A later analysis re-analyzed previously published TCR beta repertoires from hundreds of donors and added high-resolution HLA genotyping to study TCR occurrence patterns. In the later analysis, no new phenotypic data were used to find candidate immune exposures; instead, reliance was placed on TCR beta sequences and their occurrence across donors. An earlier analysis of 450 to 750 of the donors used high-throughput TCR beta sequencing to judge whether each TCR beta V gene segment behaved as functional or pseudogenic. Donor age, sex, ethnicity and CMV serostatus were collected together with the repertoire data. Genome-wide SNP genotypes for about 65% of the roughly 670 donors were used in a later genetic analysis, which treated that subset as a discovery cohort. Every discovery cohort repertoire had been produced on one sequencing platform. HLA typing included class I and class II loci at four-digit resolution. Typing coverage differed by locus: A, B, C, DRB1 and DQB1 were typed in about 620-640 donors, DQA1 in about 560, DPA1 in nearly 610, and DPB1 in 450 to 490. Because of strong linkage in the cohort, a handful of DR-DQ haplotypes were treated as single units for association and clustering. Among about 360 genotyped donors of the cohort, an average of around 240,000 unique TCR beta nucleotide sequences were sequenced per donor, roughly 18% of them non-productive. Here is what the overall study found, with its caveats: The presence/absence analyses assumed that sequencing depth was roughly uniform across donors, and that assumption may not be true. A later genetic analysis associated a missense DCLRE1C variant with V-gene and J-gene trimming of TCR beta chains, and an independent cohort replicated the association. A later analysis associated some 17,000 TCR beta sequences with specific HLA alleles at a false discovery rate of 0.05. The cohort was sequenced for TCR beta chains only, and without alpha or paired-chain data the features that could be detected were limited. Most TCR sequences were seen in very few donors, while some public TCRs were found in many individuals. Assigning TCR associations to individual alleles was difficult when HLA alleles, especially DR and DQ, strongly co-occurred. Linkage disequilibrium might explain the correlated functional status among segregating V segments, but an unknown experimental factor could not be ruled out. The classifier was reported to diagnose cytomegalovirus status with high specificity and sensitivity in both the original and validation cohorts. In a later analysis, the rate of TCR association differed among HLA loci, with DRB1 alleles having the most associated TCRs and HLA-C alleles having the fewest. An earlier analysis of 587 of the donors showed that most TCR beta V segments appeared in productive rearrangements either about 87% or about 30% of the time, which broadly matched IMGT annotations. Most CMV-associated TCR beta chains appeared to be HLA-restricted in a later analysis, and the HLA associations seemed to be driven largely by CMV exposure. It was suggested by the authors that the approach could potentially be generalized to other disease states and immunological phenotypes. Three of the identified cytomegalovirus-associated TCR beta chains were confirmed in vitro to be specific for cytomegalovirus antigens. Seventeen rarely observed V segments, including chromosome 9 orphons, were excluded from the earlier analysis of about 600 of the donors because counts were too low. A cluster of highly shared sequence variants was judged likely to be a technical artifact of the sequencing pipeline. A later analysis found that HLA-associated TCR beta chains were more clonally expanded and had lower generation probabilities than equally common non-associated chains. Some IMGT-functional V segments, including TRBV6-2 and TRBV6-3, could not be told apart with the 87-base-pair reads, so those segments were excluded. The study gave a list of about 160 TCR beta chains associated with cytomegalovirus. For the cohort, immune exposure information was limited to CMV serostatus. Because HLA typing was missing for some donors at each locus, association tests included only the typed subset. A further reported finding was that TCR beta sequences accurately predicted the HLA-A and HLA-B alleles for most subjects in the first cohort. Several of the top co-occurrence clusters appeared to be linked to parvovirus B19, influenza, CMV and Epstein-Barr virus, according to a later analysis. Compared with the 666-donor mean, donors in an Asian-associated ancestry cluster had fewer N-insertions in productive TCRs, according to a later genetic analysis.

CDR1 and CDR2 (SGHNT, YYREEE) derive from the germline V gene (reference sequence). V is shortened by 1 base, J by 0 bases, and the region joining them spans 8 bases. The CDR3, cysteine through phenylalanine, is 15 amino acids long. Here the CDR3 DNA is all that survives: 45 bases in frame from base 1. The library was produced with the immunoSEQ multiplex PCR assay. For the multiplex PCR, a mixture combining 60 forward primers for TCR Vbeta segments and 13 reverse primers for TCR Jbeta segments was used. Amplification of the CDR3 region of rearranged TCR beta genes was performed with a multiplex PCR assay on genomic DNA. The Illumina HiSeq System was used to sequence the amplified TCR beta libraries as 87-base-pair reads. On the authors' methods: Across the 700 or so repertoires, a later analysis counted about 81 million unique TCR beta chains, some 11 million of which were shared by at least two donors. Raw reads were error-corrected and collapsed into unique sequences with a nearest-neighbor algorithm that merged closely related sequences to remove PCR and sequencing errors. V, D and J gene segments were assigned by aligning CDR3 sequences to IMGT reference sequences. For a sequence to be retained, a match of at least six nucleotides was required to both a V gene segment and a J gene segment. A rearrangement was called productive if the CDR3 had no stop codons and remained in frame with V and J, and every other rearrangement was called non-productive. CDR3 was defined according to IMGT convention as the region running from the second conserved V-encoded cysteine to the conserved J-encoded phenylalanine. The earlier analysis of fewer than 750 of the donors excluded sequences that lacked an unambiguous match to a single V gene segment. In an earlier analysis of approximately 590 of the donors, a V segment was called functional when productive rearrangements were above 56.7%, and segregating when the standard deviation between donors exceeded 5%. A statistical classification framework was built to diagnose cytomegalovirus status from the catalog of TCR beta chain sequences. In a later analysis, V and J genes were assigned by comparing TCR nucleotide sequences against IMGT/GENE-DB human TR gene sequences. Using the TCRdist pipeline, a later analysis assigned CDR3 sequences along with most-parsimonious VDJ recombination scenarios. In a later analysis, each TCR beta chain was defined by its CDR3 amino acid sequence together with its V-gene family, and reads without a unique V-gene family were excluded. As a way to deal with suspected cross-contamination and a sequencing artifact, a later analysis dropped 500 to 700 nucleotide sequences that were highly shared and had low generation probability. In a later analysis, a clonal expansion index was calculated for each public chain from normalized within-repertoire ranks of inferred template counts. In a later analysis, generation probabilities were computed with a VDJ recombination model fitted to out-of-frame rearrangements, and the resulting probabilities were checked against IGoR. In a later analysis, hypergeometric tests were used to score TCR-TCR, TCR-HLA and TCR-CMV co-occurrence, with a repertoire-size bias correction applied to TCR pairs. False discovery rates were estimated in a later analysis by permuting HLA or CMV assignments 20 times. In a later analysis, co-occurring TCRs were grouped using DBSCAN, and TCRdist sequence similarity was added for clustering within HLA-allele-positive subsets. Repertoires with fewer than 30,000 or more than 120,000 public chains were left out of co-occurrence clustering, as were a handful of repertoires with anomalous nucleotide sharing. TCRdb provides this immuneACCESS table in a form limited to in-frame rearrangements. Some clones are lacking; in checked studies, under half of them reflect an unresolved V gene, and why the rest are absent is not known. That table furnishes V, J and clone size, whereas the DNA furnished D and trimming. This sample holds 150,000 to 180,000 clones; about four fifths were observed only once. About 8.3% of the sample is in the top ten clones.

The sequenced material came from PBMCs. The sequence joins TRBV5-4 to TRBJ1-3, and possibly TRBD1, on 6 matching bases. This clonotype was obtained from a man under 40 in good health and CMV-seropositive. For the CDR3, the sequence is CASSLTGSSGNTIYF. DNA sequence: TGTGCCAGCAGCTTGACAGGGAGCTCTGGAAACACCATATATTTT. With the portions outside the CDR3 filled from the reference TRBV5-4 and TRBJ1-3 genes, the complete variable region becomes ETGVTQSPTHLIKTRGQQVTLRCSSQSGHNTVSWYQQALGQGPQFIFQYYREEENGRGNFPPRFSGLQFPNYSSELNVNALELDDSALYLCASSLTGSSGNTIYFGEGSWLTVV.